The 22 T cell receptor beta chains in this list originate from one sample, sequenced in a study of T cells in Graves' hyperthyroidism and ophthalmopathy. RNA transcripts were the template for amplifying TCR beta CDR3 regions. The TCR CDR3 was amplified in a first-round RT-PCR using the HTBI primer set. TCRdb redid the calling of the multiplex PCR reads with MiXCR, one entry per CDR3 protein. Of around 600,000 distinct CDR3 sequences in the sample, 12% to 15% were seen once. The specimen was blood. Every receptor here comes from a woman aged 18 to 35 with Graves' ophthalmopathy.

The CDR3 region has the DNA TGCGCCAGCAGCCAAGGGCCGCTAGCCAAAAACATTCAGTACTTC. Translating it yields CASSQGPLAKNIQYF. This rearrangement joins TRBV4-1 to TRBJ2-4; D is undetermined. Germline V CDR1 and CDR2: MGHRA, YSYEKL. Trimming shortened V by 1 base and J by 0 bases, and 7 bases separated the two germline ends. CDR3 length: 15 residues.

Only one count was recorded for this clonotype. This chain connects TRBV11-2 to TRBJ1-1, with D unresolved. The CDR3 has 14 amino acids. From germline, CDR1 is SGHAT and CDR2 FQNNGV. With 0 bases removed from V and 4 bases from J, the gap between germline ends came to 9 bases. CDR3 DNA sequence: TGTGCCAGCAGCTTAGACCCGGGATCCACTGAAGCTTTCTTT. Translation gives CASSLDPGSTEAFF.

In its sample, this clonotype was seen many times. This chain joins TRBV6-2 or TRBV6-3 and TRBJ2-5; perhaps TRBD2 as D (6 bases). This CDR3 has 13 amino acids. The V end was cut by 8 bases, the J end by 3 bases, with 13 bases between. Germline-derived CDR1 and CDR2 are MNHEY and SVGEGT. The CDR3 loop is CASRDWLEETQYF. CDR3 nucleotide sequence: TGTGCCAGCCGGGACTGGTTAGAAGAGACCCAGTACTTC.

This clonotype was recorded many times. The rearrangement joins TRBV6-1 to TRBJ1-1; the match to TRBD1 covers 8 bases. The CDR3 sequence is 16 residues long. With V trimmed by 3 bases and J by 0 bases, 6 bases remained unmatched. Germline-derived CDR1 and CDR2 are MNHNS and SASEGT. CDR3 loop: CASSEQGARMNTEAFF. CDR3 in DNA: TGTGCCAGCAGTGAGCAGGGGGCGAGGATGAACACTGAAGCTTTCTTT.

This clonotype was observed at least ten times. The chain recombines TRBV20-1 with TRBJ2-1, with TRBD2 matching over 7 bases. With V trimmed by 3 bases and J by 0 bases, 5 bases remained unmatched. CDR1 is DFQATT and CDR2 is SNEGSKA in the germline V gene (reference sequence). The CDR3 spans 15 residues. CDR3 DNA sequence: TGCAGTGCTAGTAAAGCGGGAAGCTCCTACAATGAGCAGTTCTTC. This codes for CSASKAGSSYNEQFF.

The gene calls are TRBV5-5 and TRBJ2-2; 8 bases align to TRBD1. The CDR3 spans 15 residues. CDR1 is SGHKS, CDR2 YYEKEE, per germline (reference sequence). J lost 6 bases, V lost 7 bases, and 11 bases had no gene match. For the CDR3, the DNA is TGTGCCAGCGGCCGGCAGGGGGCAGTAGCCGGGGAGCTGTTTTTT. Protein sequence: CASGRQGAVAGELFF.

This clonotype was counted at least ten times. The V and J genes are TRBV2 and TRBJ2-3; TRBD2 matches at 12 bases. The CDR3 length is 17 residues. Germline V gene lookup returns CDR1 SNHLY and CDR2 FYNNEI. The V and J ends lost 6 bases and 3 bases, in that order; junction bases with no gene match: 10. The CDR3 reads CASSDVRGLAGTDTQYF. CDR3 in DNA: TGTGCCAGCAGCGATGTAAGGGGACTAGCGGGTACAGATACGCAGTATTTT. The full variable domain, in which reference TRBV2 and TRBJ2-3 provide the parts outside the CDR3, is EPEVTQTPSHQVTQMGQEVILRCVPISNHLYFYWYRQILGQKVEFLVSFYNNEISEKSEIFDDQFSVERPDGSNFTLKIRSTKLEDSAMYFCASSDVRGLAGTDTQYFGPGTRLTVL.

Worth noting for this clonotype: Mismatch with germline at one junction end may stem from a read error. This chain connects TRBV10-3 to TRBJ1-2; the match to TRBD1 covers 12 bases. The CDR3 totals 15 residues. Germline V gene data show CDR1 as ENHRY and CDR2 as SYGVKD. CDR3 region: CAINTGTGGNYGYAF. The CDR3 DNA reads TGTGCCATCAATACCGGGACAGGGGGCAACTATGGCTACGCCTTC.

This clonotype was seen a handful of times. This chain uses TRBV14 with TRBJ1-5; D not resolved. Germline CDR1 SGHDN, CDR2 FVKESK. There are 12 residues in the CDR3. Trimming pared 3 bases from V and 7 bases from J, leaving 7 bases between. CDR3 sequence reads: CASSHLGQPQHF. CDR3 nucleotide sequence: TGTGCCAGCAGCCATTTAGGGCAGCCCCAGCATTTT.

The genes are TRBV7-2 and TRBJ1-4; D is uncertain. V dropped 0 bases and J dropped 0 bases, with 17 bases sitting between them. The CDR3 length is 19 residues. Germline V gives CDR1 SGHTA, CDR2 FQGNSA. CDR3 loop: CASSLAGGSYLATNEKLFF. The CDR3 coding sequence is TGTGCCAGCAGCTTAGCGGGCGGCTCGTACCTTGCAACTAATGAAAAACTGTTTTTT.

This clonotype has a handful of counts. The chain uses TRBV4-1 and TRBJ2-5; D may be TRBD2 (6 bases). Trimming left V 4 bases short and J 2 bases short, with 14 bases between. The V gene's germline CDR1 is MGHRA and CDR2 YSYEKL. This CDR3 has 15 amino acids. The CDR3 DNA reads TGCGCCAGCAGCCCGAATCCGGGACTGCAAGAGACCCAGTACTTC. Its protein is CASSPNPGLQETQYF.

Many counts were recorded for this clonotype. The V gene is TRBV12-3 or TRBV12-4, the J gene TRBJ2-1; D may be TRBD1 (6 bases). The V gene lost 5 bases and the J gene lost 7 bases, with 12 bases spanning the gap. The CDR3 sequence is 13 residues long. This chain's CDR3 is CASSRTERNEQFF. CDR3 nucleotide sequence: TGTGCCAGCAGTAGGACAGAACGGAATGAGCAGTTCTTC.

The CDR3 DNA sequence: TGTGCCAGCAGTTATTTGTCGCTCCTCACCGGCAAAAACATTCAGTACTTC. It yields the protein CASSYLSLLTGKNIQYF. J is TRBJ2-4 and V is TRBV6-9; D is unresolved. V lost 1 base to trimming and J lost 3 bases, with 16 bases between them. The CDR3 totals 17 residues. The germline V gene has CDR1 MNHGY and CDR2 SVAAGI.

A few counts support this clonotype. The V call is TRBV4-3, the J call TRBJ1-2; possibly TRBD1 for D (6 bases). CDR1 LGHNA and CDR2 YSLEER come from the germline V gene. The CDR3 totals 14 residues. The germline V and J ends were trimmed by 3 bases and 4 bases, with 12 bases remaining between them. The CDR3, as DNA: TGCGCCAGCAGCCACGCAGACAGGTCCTATGGCTACACCTTC. As protein: CASSHADRSYGYTF.

There are many counts of this clonotype. This rearrangement joins TRBV20-1 to TRBJ2-3, with D perhaps matching TRBD1 or TRBD2 (5 bases each). The V and J ends lost 6 bases and 1 base respectively, with 14 bases between them. The CDR3 runs 14 residues. Germline V CDR1 and CDR2: DFQATT, SNEGSKA (reference sequence). CDR3 amino acids: CSAWGTERTDTQYF. In DNA form, the CDR3 reads TGCAGTGCCTGGGGGACGGAACGCACAGATACGCAGTATTTT.

There are many counts of this clonotype. The rearrangement uses TRBV6-1 and TRBJ1-1; 7 bases line up with TRBD1. Trimming took 4 bases from V and 4 from J; bases not matched to a gene: 9. The CDR3 loop spans 15 amino acids. Germline loops: CDR1 MNHNS, CDR2 SASEGT. The CDR3 DNA follows: TGTGCCAGCAGTGGGTACAGGGGCTGGAGCACTGAAGCTTTCTTT. Its protein is CASSGYRGWSTEAFF.

This clonotype has at least ten counts. The chain employs TRBV6-1 and TRBJ2-2; tentatively, D is TRBD2 (7 bases). This CDR3 region has 13 residues. Germline CDR1 is MNHNS and CDR2 is SASEGT. V was shortened by 9 bases and J by 11 bases, with 19 bases between the two germline ends. CDR3 protein: CASTRGPGGELFF. In DNA, the CDR3 is TGTGCCAGTACGCGGGGGCCCGGGGGAGAGCTGTTTTTT.

This clonotype occurred many times. The V gene is TRBV9, the J gene TRBJ2-5; D is possibly TRBD2 (5 bases). V lost 4 bases, J lost 1 base, and 14 bases lay in between. Germline loops: CDR1 SGDLS, CDR2 YYNGEE. There are 15 residues in the CDR3. Written as DNA, the CDR3 is TGTGCCAGCAGCCCTCGCTCCGGACTCCAAGAGACCCAGTACTTC. This translates into CASSPRSGLQETQYF.

A word on this clonotype: This may arise from a read error, as a much more abundant clone is one base away. V is TRBV24-1 and J is TRBJ1-1, with D unclear. This CDR3 contains 13 residues. Trimming removed 2 bases at V and 8 bases at J, with 11 bases between. CDR1 KGHDR and CDR2 SFDVKD come from the germline V gene. The CDR3 region is CATSDSYVKEAFF. The CDR3 nucleotides read TGTGCCACCAGTGATTCGTACGTCAAAGAAGCTTTCTTT.

This clonotype has only a few counts. This chain uses TRBV2 with TRBJ2-1, with no clear D. The CDR3 sequence is 13 residues long. The germline CDR1 and CDR2 sequences are SNHLY and FYNNEI. The V and J ends lost 7 bases and 5 bases respectively, with 12 bases between them. The CDR3, as DNA: TGTGCCAGCATCCCCCGGCCAGACAATGAGCAGTTCTTC. The encoded protein is CASIPRPDNEQFF.

This clonotype was seen a few times. The genes are TRBV6-1 and TRBJ2-5; D not resolved. The CDR3 is 13 residues long. The germline V gene encodes CDR1 MNHNS and CDR2 SASEGT. V shed 6 bases and J shed 0 bases, with 8 bases lying between them. The CDR3 is CASRDPYQETQYF. The CDR3 DNA follows: TGTGCCAGCAGGGACCCCTACCAAGAGACCCAGTACTTC.

This clonotype has only one observation. A much larger clone lies one base from this, so it may be a read error. The final CDR3 position lacks the conserved phenylalanine or tryptophan, pointing to a likely read error. This sequence joins TRBV7-8 and TRBJ2-7; tentative D call: TRBD2 (6 bases). Germline-derived CDR1 and CDR2 are SGHVS and FQNEAQ. V was cut by 2 bases and J by 2 bases, with 10 bases left in between. The length of the CDR3 is 14 residues. The chain's CDR3 is CASSLSGGPYEQYL. CDR3 nucleotide sequence: TGTGCCAGCAGCTTATCTGGAGGGCCCTACGAGCAGTACCTC.